These 18 T cell receptor beta chains were all obtained from the same sample, sequenced in a study of blood T cell repertoires in COVID-19. TCRdb's table, derived via immunoSEQ multiplex PCR, lists solely in-frame clones and lacks some. The sample has over 250,000 clones, roughly 90% seen once. The sequenced material came from PBMCs or T cells enriched from blood (not recorded which). These TCRs come from a woman in her 30s who had recovered from COVID-19.

The chain recombines TRBV13 with TRBJ2-7, with D possibly TRBD1 on 5 matching bases. V lost 1 base and J 0 bases, leaving 10 bases between the germline ends. Looked up from germline, CDR1 is PRHDT and CDR2 is FYEKMQ (reference sequence). This CDR3 has 15 amino acids. CDR3 DNA: TGTGCCAGCAGCTTAGTGGTTGACAGCTCCTACGAGCAGTACTTC. Translated, it gives CASSLVVDSSYEQYF.

The V and J genes are TRBV27 and TRBJ2-1; tentatively, D is TRBD1 (6 bases). V was trimmed by 6 bases and J by 5 bases, leaving 14 bases between them. This CDR3 has 14 residues. The germline gives CDR1 MNHEY, CDR2 SMNVEV (reference sequence). The CDR3 region is CASSAGTTHNEQFF. In DNA form, the CDR3 reads TGTGCCAGCAGCGCCGGGACAACGCACAATGAGCAGTTCTTC.

This CDR3 is CASSEGDRAGYTF. In DNA form, the CDR3 reads TGTGCCAGCAGTGAAGGGGACAGGGCTGGCTACACCTTC. The chain has TRBV2 and TRBJ1-2, with 9 bases that match TRBD1. The junction had 1 base not matched to a gene; V was cut back by 1 base and J by 7 bases. CDR3 length equals 13 residues. CDR1 SNHLY and CDR2 FYNNEI come from the germline V gene.

The chain recombines TRBV28 with TRBJ1-4; tentatively, D is TRBD1 (5 bases). Germline loops: CDR1 MDHEN, CDR2 SYDVKM. V lost 3 bases to trimming and J lost 3 bases, with 17 bases between them. The CDR3 is 17 residues long. CDR3 protein: CASSLGGLRAANEKLFF. CDR3 in DNA: TGTGCCAGCAGTTTGGGGGGACTGAGGGCTGCTAATGAAAAACTGTTTTTT.

The chain has TRBV7-2 and TRBJ2-1; 11 positions agree with TRBD2. Germline lookup yields CDR1 SGHTA and CDR2 FQGNSA. V lost 4 bases, J lost 5 bases, and 4 bases stayed unmatched. The CDR3 is made up of 15 amino acids. CDR3 sequence (DNA): TGTGCCAGCAGCTCGTCGGGACTAGCGGACAATGAGCAGTTCTTC. It is translated as CASSSSGLADNEQFF.

The chain's CDR3 is CAWTGLFNEKLFF. CDR3 nucleotide sequence: TGTGCCTGGACGGGATTATTTAATGAAAAACTGTTTTTT. The gene calls are TRBV30 and TRBJ1-4; D not certain. Between the trimmed V and J ends, which lost 4 bases and 4 bases, there was a span of 10 bases. Germline V gene data show CDR1 as GTSNPN and CDR2 as SVGIG (reference sequence). The CDR3 is 13 amino acids.

The chain carries TRBV7-9 and TRBJ1-1, with D possibly matching TRBD1 (6 bases). Germline CDR1 reads SEHNR; CDR2 reads FQNEAQ (reference sequence). Trimming took 5 bases from V and 4 from J, leaving 17 bases between them. This CDR3 is built from 15 residues. CDR3 coding DNA: TGTGCCAGCAGCAAACAGGGCCAAGGGGGCACTGAAGCTTTCTTT. Translated: CASSKQGQGGTEAFF.

The J gene is TRBJ2-5, the V gene TRBV6-5, with TRBD2 as a possible D gene (5 bases). V dropped 8 bases and J dropped 0 bases, with 16 bases sitting between them. The CDR3 has 15 amino acids. Germline assignment: CDR1 MNHEY and CDR2 SVGAGI. The CDR3 sequence: CASGLNKGDQETQYF. CDR3 bases: TGTGCCAGCGGGCTAAACAAGGGAGACCAAGAGACCCAGTACTTC.

This chain joins TRBV3-1 (or the pseudogene TRBV3-2) and TRBJ1-4, with a possible D match to TRBD1 (5 bases). The V and J ends lost 1 base and 10 bases respectively, with 13 bases between them. The CDR3 totals 14 residues. CDR1 is LGHDT and CDR2 is YNNKEL in the germline V gene (reference sequence). This CDR3 is CASSQGWTSGKLFF. CDR3 nucleotide sequence: TGTGCCAGCAGCCAAGGGTGGACAAGTGGAAAACTGTTTTTT.

V is TRBV29-1 and J is TRBJ2-3, with 9 nucleotides matching TRBD2. J lost 3 bases, V lost 6 bases, and 10 bases had no gene match. The CDR3 is 15 residues long. Germline values: CDR1 SQVTM, CDR2 ANQGSEA. CDR3 nucleotides: TGCAGCGTCCCCGAATGGCTAGCGGGAACAGATACGCAGTATTTT. Its translation is CSVPEWLAGTDTQYF.

The chain combines TRBV10-3 with TRBJ2-7; D is possibly TRBD1 (5 bases). Germline CDR1 and CDR2: ENHRY and SYGVKD. The V end was cut by 0 bases, the J end by 0 bases, with 12 bases between. This CDR3 contains 16 residues. CDR3 coding DNA: TGTGCCATCAGTGAGTCAAGGGGCCGAATCTCCTACGAGCAGTACTTC. Protein product: CAISESRGRISYEQYF.

The CDR3, as DNA: TGTGCCAGCAGCCTTCCACAGGGAGCGAACACCGGGGAGCTGTTTTTT. This sequence encodes CASSLPQGANTGELFF. This chain joins TRBV5-5 and TRBJ2-2; a possible D gene is TRBD1 (6 bases). The CDR3 sequence is 16 residues long. Germline CDR1 is SGHKS and CDR2 is YYEKEE (reference sequence). Trimming removed 4 bases from V and 0 bases from J, with 13 bases in between. Looking up the rest from reference TRBV5-5 and TRBJ2-2 gives the full variable domain: DAGVTQSPTHLIKTRGQQVTLRCSPISGHKSVSWYQQVLGQGPQFIFQYYEKEERGRGNFPDRFSARQFPNYSSELNVNALLLGDSALYLCASSLPQGANTGELFFGEGSRLTVL.

The V and J genes are TRBV19 and TRBJ2-7, with TRBD2 as a possible D gene (6 bases). Trimming removed 3 bases from V and 0 bases from J, with 12 bases in between. Per the germline V gene, CDR1 is LNHDA and CDR2 is SQIVND (reference sequence). CDR3 size: 15 residues. CDR3 region: CASSIRSGGSYEQYF. As DNA, the CDR3 is TGTGCCAGTAGTATCAGGTCCGGGGGCTCCTACGAGCAGTACTTC.

The rearrangement uses TRBV27 and TRBJ1-6; 8 nucleotides align to TRBD1. In germline, CDR1 is MNHEY, CDR2 SMNVEV (reference sequence). There are 15 residues in the CDR3. The V segment lost 5 bases and the J segment 8 bases; nucleotides outside the gene matches: 8. The CDR3 sequence: CASSLSGQGYSPLHF. CDR3 bases: TGTGCCAGCAGTCTTTCAGGACAGGGTTATTCACCCCTCCACTTT.

The chain joins TRBV28 to TRBJ2-5; 13 bases are a match to TRBD2. There are 15 residues in the CDR3. Trimming took 8 bases from V and 3 from J; bases not matched to a gene: 6. Germline CDR1 reads MDHEN; CDR2 reads SYDVKM. Here the CDR3 DNA reads TGTGCCAGCCGACTAGCGGGAGGTGATGAAGAGACCCAGTACTTC. Translating it yields CASRLAGGDEETQYF.

The V gene is TRBV6-5, the J gene TRBJ2-5; 8 nucleotides match TRBD1. After removal of 6 bases from V and 5 bases from J, the junction contained 5 bases not matched to a gene. Germline CDR1 is MNHEY and CDR2 is SVGAGI. The CDR3 length is 13 residues. The CDR3 spells CASSQQGGETQYF. As DNA, the CDR3 is TGTGCCAGCAGCCAACAGGGGGGCGAGACCCAGTACTTC.

V and J are TRBV5-1 and TRBJ2-2; tentative D call: TRBD2 (6 bases). The CDR3 length is 16 residues. The germline V gene encodes CDR1 SGHRS and CDR2 YFSETQ. The V end was cut by 2 bases, the J end by 1 base, with 12 bases between. The CDR3 reads CASSLNGRVNTGELFF. CDR3 bases: TGCGCCAGCAGCTTAAACGGGAGAGTGAACACCGGGGAGCTGTTTTTT. The full variable domain, rest sourced from reference TRBV5-1 and TRBJ2-2, is KAGVTQTPRYLIKTRGQQVTLSCSPISGHRSVSWYQQTPGQGLQFLFEYFSETQRNKGNFPGRFSGRQFSNSRSEMNVSTLELGDSALYLCASSLNGRVNTGELFFGEGSRLTVL.

The chain combines TRBV27 with TRBJ1-4; D is unclear. V was shortened by 8 bases and J by 8 bases, with 15 bases between the two germline ends. Per the germline V gene, CDR1 is MNHEY and CDR2 is SMNVEV (reference sequence). This CDR3 spans 13 amino acids. CDR3 coding DNA: TGTGCCAGCCACTGTGATAATTGGGAAAAACTGTTTTTT. Amino acid sequence: CASHCDNWEKLFF. The whole variable domain, filled in from reference TRBV27 and TRBJ1-4, reads EAQVTQNPRYLITVTGKKLTVTCSQNMNHEYMSWYRQDPGLGLRQIYYSMNVEVTDKGDVPEGYKVSRKEKRNFPLILESPSPNQTSLYFCASHCDNWEKLFFGSGTQLSVL.